The present entry profiles one TCR beta chain with its context. The CDR3 runs 14 residues. CDR1 DFQATT and CDR2 SNEGSKA come from the germline V gene (reference sequence). Trimming left V 6 bases short and J 4 bases short, with 16 bases between. It was with random hexamers that about 0.45 to 1 ug RNA was reverse transcribed. Each CDR3 protein is one row after TCRdb ran MiXCR on the immunoSEQ multiplex PCR reads. The sample shows 90,000 to 150,000 distinct CDR3 sequences, around 95% of them seen only once. This sample stems from a study of CD8 T cells in Susac syndrome. The genes are TRBV20-1 and TRBJ1-3; perhaps TRBD1 as D (5 bases). The sequence derives from a human donor in good health. The sequenced sample was CD4+ T cells from PBMCs. The chain's CDR3 is CSATPGTGGNTIYF. CDR3 nucleotide sequence: TGCAGTGCAACTCCCGGGACCGGAGGAAACACCATATATTTT.